These 13 T cell receptor beta chains were all obtained from the same sample, sequenced in a study of technical replicates of blood from four donors. Produced via immunoSEQ multiplex PCR; TCRdb's table is partial and in-frame only. Of some 14,000 clones listed, approximately 95% were seen once; the top ten hold 7.4%. The sequenced sample consisted of PBMCs. The receptors shown here come from a human donor in good health.

J is TRBJ2-7 and V is TRBV28; 9 nucleotides line up with TRBD2. V trimming: 5 bases; J trimming: 4 bases; junction bases outside the gene matches: 12. This CDR3 is 16 amino acids long. CDR1 MDHEN and CDR2 SYDVKM come from the germline V gene. CDR3 region: CASSPEVAGALYEQYF. The CDR3 region has the DNA TGTGCCAGCAGTCCGGAGGTAGCGGGAGCTTTATACGAGCAGTACTTC.

The chain joins TRBV5-1 to TRBJ1-4; 8 bases fit TRBD1. V lost 6 bases to trimming and J lost 7 bases; unmatched junction nucleotides: 8. Per germline, CDR1 SGHRS and CDR2 YFSETQ. The CDR3 consists of 14 residues. The CDR3 coding sequence is TGCGCCAGCAACACAGGGGGAGGGGCTGAAAAACTGTTTTTT. Its translation is CASNTGGGAEKLFF.

This clone was recorded only once. The chain carries TRBV6-1 and TRBJ2-5; TRBD1 matches at 12 bases. Germline CDR1 is MNHNS and CDR2 is SASEGT. The junction had 4 bases not matched to a gene; V was cut back by 1 base and J by 4 bases. The CDR3 extends over 16 amino acids. CDR3 in DNA: TGTGCCAGCAGTGAAGGGGACAGGGGGCTCGTAGAGACCCAGTACTTC. This encodes CASSEGDRGLVETQYF.

CDR3 nucleotides: TGTGCCAGCAGTTTTAGCGGGCCAACGGCAGATACGCAGTATTTT. This translates into CASSFSGPTADTQYF. This sequence joins TRBV28 and TRBJ2-3; 7 nucleotides match TRBD2. Germline V gene data show CDR1 as MDHEN and CDR2 as SYDVKM. With V trimmed by 3 bases and J by 4 bases, 7 bases remained unmatched. The CDR3 runs to 15 residues.

The chain uses TRBV5-6 and TRBJ2-2; D remains ambiguous. V shed 0 bases and J shed 4 bases, with 7 bases lying between them. Germline CDR1 SGHDT, CDR2 YYEEEE. The CDR3 runs to 14 residues. The CDR3 sequence: CASSLGHITGELFF. In DNA form, the CDR3 reads TGTGCCAGCAGCTTGGGACATATCACCGGGGAGCTGTTTTTT. The full variable domain, completed using reference TRBV5-6 and TRBJ2-2, is DAGVTQSPTHLIKTRGQQVTLRCSPKSGHDTVSWYQQALGQGPQFIFQYYEEEERQRGNFPDRFSGHQFPNYSSELNVNALLLGDSALYLCASSLGHITGELFFGEGSRLTVL.

The sample holds one count of this clone. The chain joins TRBV6-1 to TRBJ2-1, with TRBD2 as a possible D gene (5 bases). Between the trimmed V and J ends, which lost 2 bases and 0 bases, there was a span of 11 bases. Germline CDR1 is MNHNS and CDR2 is SASEGT. The CDR3 is 16 amino acids. Here the CDR3 reads CASSEMAGYSYNEQFF. The CDR3 bases are TGTGCCAGCAGTGAAATGGCGGGCTACTCCTACAATGAGCAGTTCTTC.

The rearrangement joins TRBV18 to TRBJ2-1; TRBD2 agrees at 10 bases. Germline V gene data show CDR1 as KGHSH and CDR2 as LQKENI. The CDR3 is made up of 15 amino acids. V lost 2 bases and J lost 6; bases outside the gene matches: 4. CDR3 region: CASSPGSGRTNEQFF. As DNA, the CDR3 is TGTGCCAGCTCACCAGGTAGCGGGAGGACCAATGAGCAGTTCTTC. The variable domain in full, with the rest retrieved from reference TRBV18 and TRBJ2-1, is NAGVMQNPRHLVRRRGQEARLRCSPMKGHSHVYWYRQLPEEGLKFMVYLQKENIIDESGMPKERFSAEFPKEGPSILRIQQVVRGDSAAYFCASSPGSGRTNEQFFGPGTRLTVL.

This clone was detected once. The J gene is TRBJ2-3, the V gene TRBV10-3, with D possibly TRBD1 on 6 matching bases. CDR3 length equals 11 residues. Germline CDR1 reads ENHRY; CDR2 reads SYGVKD. V dropped 3 bases and J dropped 8 bases, with 6 bases sitting between them. CDR3 sequence reads: CAISEGGTQYF. The CDR3 DNA reads TGTGCCATCAGTGAAGGGGGTACGCAGTATTTT.

CDR3 region: CAISGSGLAGGGELFF. In nucleotides, the CDR3 is TGTGCCATCAGTGGATCGGGACTAGCGGGAGGCGGGGAGCTGTTTTTT. V usage is TRBV10-3 and J usage is TRBJ2-2, with TRBD2 matching over 15 bases. Trimming took 4 bases from V and 7 from J; bases not matched to a gene: 4. This CDR3 is built from 16 residues. The V gene's germline CDR1 is ENHRY and CDR2 SYGVKD.

This sequence joins TRBV28 and TRBJ2-1; 7 bases match TRBD2. This CDR3 has 17 residues. The V gene end was trimmed by 5 bases and the J gene end by 4 bases; junction bases not matched to a gene: 14. Per germline, CDR1 MDHEN and CDR2 SYDVKM. The CDR3 nucleotides are TGTGCCAGCAGTGGGGGGGGAGACTCGGAGGGATACAATGAGCAGTTCTTC. Its protein is CASSGGGDSEGYNEQFF.

The chain links TRBV21-1 to TRBJ2-6; the DNA was not compared with TRBD2, the D call given in the table. TRBV21-1 is assigned pseudogene status. The CDR3 length is 16 residues. CDR3 amino acids: CASSDETNPGANVLTF. CDR3 in DNA: TGTGCCAGCAGCGACGAAACTAATCCTGGGGCCAACGTCCTGACTTTC.

The genes are TRBV5-1 and TRBJ2-1, with a tentative D call TRBD2 (5 bases). Trimming took 2 bases from V and 4 from J, leaving 10 bases between them. The germline gives CDR1 SGHRS, CDR2 YFSETQ. This CDR3 region has 14 residues. CDR3 loop: CASSLGSLYNEQFF. The CDR3 nucleotides are TGCGCCAGCAGCTTAGGGAGCTTATACAATGAGCAGTTCTTC.

V gene TRBV9 combines with J gene TRBJ1-6, with TRBD1 as a possible D gene (6 bases). This CDR3 has 15 amino acids. Trimming left V 2 bases short and J 6 bases short, with 12 bases between. CDR1 is SGDLS, CDR2 YYNGEE, per germline. For the CDR3, the DNA is TGTGCCAGCAGCGTCGAAGGACAGCGTAATTCACCCCTCCACTTT. Its translation is CASSVEGQRNSPLHF.